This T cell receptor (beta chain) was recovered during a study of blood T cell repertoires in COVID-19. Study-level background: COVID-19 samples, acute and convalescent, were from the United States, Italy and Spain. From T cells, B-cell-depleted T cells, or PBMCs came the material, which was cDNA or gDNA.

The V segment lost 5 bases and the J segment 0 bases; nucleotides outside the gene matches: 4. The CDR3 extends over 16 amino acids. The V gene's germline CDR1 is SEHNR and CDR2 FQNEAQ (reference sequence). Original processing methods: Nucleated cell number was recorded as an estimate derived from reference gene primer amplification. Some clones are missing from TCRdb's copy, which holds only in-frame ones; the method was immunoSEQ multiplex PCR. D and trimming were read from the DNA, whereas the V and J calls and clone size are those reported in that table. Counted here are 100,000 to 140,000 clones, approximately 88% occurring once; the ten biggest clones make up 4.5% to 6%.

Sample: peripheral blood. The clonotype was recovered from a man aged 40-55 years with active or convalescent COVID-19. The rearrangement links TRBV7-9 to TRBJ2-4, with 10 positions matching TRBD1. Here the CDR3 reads CASSPDRGVAKNIQYF. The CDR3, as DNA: TGTGCCAGCAGCCCGGACAGGGGGGTAGCCAAAAACATTCAGTACTTC. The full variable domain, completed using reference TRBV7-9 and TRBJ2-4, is DTGVSQNPRHKITKRGQNVTFRCDPISEHNRLYWYRQTLGQGPEFLTYFQNEAQLEKSRLLSDRFSAERPKGSFSTLEIQRTEQGDSAMYLCASSPDRGVAKNIQYFGAGTRLSVL.